The 28 T cell receptor beta chains presented below share a single source sample, sequenced in a study of shared clonotypes between healthy human individuals. The repertoire was sequenced with immunoSEQ multiplex PCR; TCRdb's copy has only in-frame clones and lacks some. The table lists approximately 2.1 million clones, approximately 93% of them singletons. The sample consisted of naive CD4+ T cells from PBMCs. Subset noted: CD45RA+ positively selected. These TCRs come from a man between 18 and 29 years old in good health. Some clones in this sample may be carry-over from other donors' samples.

This chain uses TRBV5-8 with TRBJ2-7; TRBD2 matches 11 bases. This CDR3 has 15 amino acids. The germline CDR1 and CDR2 sequences are SGHTS and YDEGEE. The trim removed 4 bases at V and 6 bases at J, leaving 9 bases unmatched. This chain's CDR3 is CASSPRLAGSGEQYF. CDR3 DNA: TGTGCCAGCAGCCCACGACTAGCGGGATCTGGCGAGCAGTACTTC.

This chain uses TRBV2 with TRBJ2-2, with D perhaps given as TRBD1 or TRBD2 (5 bases each). Trimming removed 5 bases from V and 7 bases from J, with 11 bases in between. CDR3 length: 13 amino acids. Per the germline V gene, CDR1 is SNHLY and CDR2 is FYNNEI. DNA for the CDR3: TGTGCCAGCAGTTCCCGGGACCTCGGGGAGCTGTTTTTT. It yields the protein CASSSRDLGELFF.

This sequence joins TRBV5-1 and TRBJ2-4; TRBD2 is a possible D gene (5 bases). The CDR3 is made up of 14 amino acids. V gave up 4 bases and J gave up 3 bases, with 11 bases separating them. Germline CDR1 reads SGHRS; CDR2 reads YFSETQ. The CDR3 nucleotides read TGCGCCAGCAGCCCCCAGCGGAGCAAAAACATTCAGTACTTC. It specifies CASSPQRSKNIQYF.

This clone has just a few counts. The chain is built from TRBV19 and TRBJ1-5; TRBD1 might be the D (5 bases). The ends were cut back, 3 bases at V and 5 bases at J, with 20 bases in the middle. This CDR3 has 17 amino acids. CDR1 LNHDA and CDR2 SQIVND come from the germline V gene (reference sequence). The CDR3 is CASSMNRGAYGDQPQHF. The DNA of the CDR3 is TGTGCCAGTAGTATGAACCGAGGGGCTTATGGCGATCAGCCCCAGCATTTT.

The rearrangement joins TRBV5-1 to TRBJ2-1; 7 bases align to TRBD1. V gave up 3 bases and J gave up 4 bases; unmatched junction bases: 4. The length of the CDR3 is 14 residues. Germline V lookup: CDR1 SGHRS, CDR2 YFSETQ. CDR3 residues: CASSSAGGYNEQFF. CDR3 in DNA: TGCGCCAGCAGCTCAGCAGGGGGATACAATGAGCAGTTCTTC. Full variable domain (rest looked up from reference TRBV5-1 and TRBJ2-1): KAGVTQTPRYLIKTRGQQVTLSCSPISGHRSVSWYQQTPGQGLQFLFEYFSETQRNKGNFPGRFSGRQFSNSRSEMNVSTLELGDSALYLCASSSAGGYNEQFFGPGTRLTVL.

V and J are TRBV12-5 and TRBJ1-1; 7 bases map to TRBD1. The CDR3 totals 18 residues. V was pared by 0 bases and J by 1 base, with 11 bases of the junction left unmatched. The germline V gene encodes CDR1 LGHNT and CDR2 FRNRAP. CDR3 sequence reads: CASGLVGRGLTENTEAFF. The DNA of the CDR3 is TGTGCTAGTGGTTTGGTAGGAAGGGGGCTTACCGAGAACACTGAAGCTTTCTTT.

The gene calls are TRBV10-3 and TRBJ1-5; 7 bases align to TRBD1. The ends lost 7 bases at V and 11 bases at J; junction bases unmatched: 14. The CDR3 is 14 amino acids. Germline V CDR1 and CDR2: ENHRY, SYGVKD. CDR3 nucleotide sequence: TGTGCCATCACCGCGGACAGGTCCGGATTGACCCAGCATTTT. Its protein product is CAITADRSGLTQHF.

The chain couples TRBV28 to TRBJ2-1; unclear D gene. Looked up from germline, CDR1 is MDHEN and CDR2 is SYDVKM. The V and J ends lost 5 bases and 7 bases respectively, with 9 bases between them. This CDR3 is built from 12 residues. In DNA form, the CDR3 reads TGTGCCAGCAGTCGCACGAGTAATGAGCAGTTCTTC. Translation gives CASSRTSNEQFF.

The genes are TRBV9 and TRBJ2-7; TRBD2 agrees at 15 bases. This CDR3 comprises 18 residues. Per germline, CDR1 SGDLS and CDR2 YYNGEE. Unmatched junction bases numbered 5, after V lost 0 bases and J lost 1 base. The CDR3, as DNA: TGTGCCAGCAGCGTAGGGGGGACTAGCGGGAGGAAATCCTACGAGCAGTACTTC. It specifies CASSVGGTSGRKSYEQYF.

The chain has TRBV6-5 and TRBJ2-5; possible D gene TRBD1, 6 bases. Trimming removed 7 bases from V and 3 bases from J, with 18 bases in between. The CDR3 contains 15 residues. Germline V gene lookup returns CDR1 MNHEY and CDR2 SVGAGI. CDR3 bases: TGTGCCAGCACACAAGGACCCACAGGGAAAGAGACCCAGTACTTC. It specifies CASTQGPTGKETQYF.

The chain combines TRBV2 with TRBJ2-1; 7 bases map to TRBD1. Germline lookup yields CDR1 SNHLY and CDR2 FYNNEI. The CDR3 length is 15 residues. V was clipped by 6 bases and J by 0 bases; unmatched bases: 5. CDR3: CASSRGFGSYNEQFF. In nucleotides, the CDR3 is TGTGCCAGCAGCAGGGGGTTTGGCTCCTACAATGAGCAGTTCTTC.

The chain carries TRBV10-3 and TRBJ2-7; D unclear. Between the trimmed V and J ends, which lost 4 bases and 2 bases, there was a span of 12 bases. Germline V gene lookup returns CDR1 ENHRY and CDR2 SYGVKD. CDR3 size: 14 residues. The CDR3 bases are TGTGCCATCAGTGCGCGCCAGGCTGCCTACGAGCAGTACTTC. Protein sequence: CAISARQAAYEQYF.

The CDR3 spells CASRVSGQTGTEAFF. CDR3 bases: TGTGCCAGCAGAGTCTCCGGACAGACGGGCACTGAAGCTTTCTTT. The chain uses TRBV2 and TRBJ1-1; tentative D call: TRBD1 (6 bases). Looked up from germline, CDR1 is SNHLY and CDR2 is FYNNEI. Trimming shortened V by 6 bases and J by 4 bases, and 18 bases separated the two germline ends. There are 15 residues in the CDR3.

V gene TRBV7-2 combines with J gene TRBJ1-5, with no clear D. V lost 2 bases, J lost 2 bases, and 4 bases lay in between. The CDR3 length is 13 residues. Germline CDR1 and CDR2: SGHTA and FQGNSA. The DNA of the CDR3 is TGTGCCAGCAGCTTATGGGGCAATCAGCCCCAGCATTTT. It codes for CASSLWGNQPQHF.

The V and J genes are TRBV15 and TRBJ2-1; D remains unclear. CDR3 length equals 15 residues. Germline V CDR1 and CDR2: LNHNV, YYDKDF (reference sequence). The V gene lost 0 bases and the J gene lost 3 bases, with 9 bases spanning the gap. The DNA for the CDR3 is TGTGCCACCAGCAGAGATCGCGTTAGCTACAATGAGCAGTTCTTC. Protein sequence: CATSRDRVSYNEQFF.

V usage is TRBV14 and J usage is TRBJ1-3, with D uncertain. Per germline, CDR1 SGHDN and CDR2 FVKESK. CDR3 length: 12 amino acids. V was cut by 2 bases and J by 3 bases, with 2 bases left in between. For the CDR3, the DNA is TGTGCCAGCAGCCAATATGGAAACACCATATATTTT. It specifies CASSQYGNTIYF.

Comment on this clone: Other DNA sequences in the same sample also yield this CDR3. For the CDR3, the DNA is TGTGCCAGCAGCGTCAGCGGGAGAACCTACGAGCAGTACTTC. Amino acids: CASSVSGRTYEQYF. The chain is built from TRBV5-6 and TRBJ2-7; 8 bases align to TRBD2. Germline V gene sequence: CDR1 SGHDT, CDR2 YYEEEE. This CDR3 spans 14 amino acids. Trimming removed 4 bases from V and 2 bases from J; junction bases left unmatched: 5.

CDR3 sequence reads: CASSVGTNSYEQYF. DNA for the CDR3: TGTGCCAGCAGCGTCGGGACTAACTCCTACGAGCAGTACTTC. The chain carries TRBV9 and TRBJ2-7; 7 bases align to TRBD2. The V segment lost 2 bases and the J segment 0 bases; nucleotides outside the gene matches: 2. CDR3 length: 14 amino acids. CDR1 and CDR2 from the germline V gene are SGDLS and YYNGEE.

Remarks on this clone: Other DNA sequences in this sample translate to the same CDR3. The V call is TRBV7-9, the J call TRBJ2-3; D is undetermined. The V gene's germline CDR1 is SEHNR and CDR2 FQNEAQ (reference sequence). The V and J ends lost 1 base and 1 base respectively, with 3 bases between them. This CDR3 is 13 amino acids long. The CDR3 region has the DNA TGTGCCAGCAGCTTAGTTGGCACAGATACGCAGTATTTT. This codes for CASSLVGTDTQYF.

Of note for this clone: A much bigger clone sits one base away, suggesting this may be a read error. Other DNA variants within this sample encode the same CDR3. The V gene is TRBV7-6, the J gene TRBJ1-1, with D maybe TRBD1 (6 bases). V was trimmed by 3 bases and J by 1 base, leaving 6 bases between them. Per the germline V gene, CDR1 is SGHVS and CDR2 is FNYEAQ. This CDR3 has 13 residues. The CDR3 protein is CASSLDRNTEAFF. The DNA of the CDR3 is TGTGCCAGCAGCTTGGACAGGAACACTGAAGCTTTCTTT.

The chain has TRBV18 and TRBJ1-2, with TRBD1 matching 8 bases. This CDR3 has 15 amino acids. V was clipped by 4 bases and J by 1 base; unmatched bases: 5. Germline V gene sequence: CDR1 KGHSH, CDR2 LQKENI. DNA for the CDR3: TGTGCCAGCTCACTCCAGGGGGCCATTAACTATGGCTACACCTTC. Protein sequence: CASSLQGAINYGYTF.

This clone was seen just once. V gene TRBV6-4 combines with J gene TRBJ2-3; 8 bases are a match to TRBD2. The CDR3 consists of 13 residues. Germline CDR1 MRHNA, CDR2 SNTAGT. V dropped 6 bases and J dropped 5; count of bases not matched to a gene: 4. This CDR3 is CASSREGGDTQYF. The CDR3 DNA reads as TGTGCCAGCAGCCGGGAGGGAGGAGATACGCAGTATTTT.

The CDR3 nucleotides are TGCGCCAGCAGCCAAGAGCCTGGGGATACGCAGTATTTT. It yields the protein CASSQEPGDTQYF. V and J are TRBV4-3 and TRBJ2-3; D ambiguous. Germline V gives CDR1 LGHNA, CDR2 YSLEER. The CDR3 length is 13 residues. The V and J ends lost 0 bases and 6 bases respectively, with 7 bases between them.

This clone was picked up one time. The chain is built from TRBV11-3 and TRBJ1-1; D gene ambiguous. Germline values: CDR1 SGHNT, CDR2 YENEEA. The CDR3 has 15 amino acids. Trimming stripped 5 bases from V and 4 bases from J, with 17 bases between. CDR3 residues: CASSGSSIRGTEAFF. CDR3 in DNA: TGTGCCAGCAGCGGGTCGAGCATCCGCGGCACTGAAGCTTTCTTT.

J is TRBJ2-5 and V is TRBV29-1; 7 nucleotides align to TRBD2. V dropped 4 bases and J dropped 5; count of bases not matched to a gene: 10. The germline CDR1 and CDR2 sequences are SQVTM and ANQGSEA. The CDR3 is 14 amino acids. The CDR3 DNA is TGCAGCGTTGCCTCTTGGGAGGGCCGGGAGACCCAGTACTTC. It translates to CSVASWEGRETQYF.

As to this clone: The identical CDR3 is also encoded by other nucleotide sequences in the sample. The rearrangement joins TRBV11-2 to TRBJ1-1; 7 bases match TRBD1. The CDR3 spans 13 residues. In germline, CDR1 is SGHAT, CDR2 FQNNGV. V trimming: 3 bases; J trimming: 5 bases; junction bases outside the gene matches: 3. DNA of the CDR3: TGTGCCAGCAGCTTTGACAGGGATACTGAAGCTTTCTTT. Translating it yields CASSFDRDTEAFF. The full variable domain, its missing parts supplied by reference TRBV11-2 and TRBJ1-1, is EAGVAQSPRYKIIEKRQSVAFWCNPISGHATLYWYQQILGQGPKLLIQFQNNGVVDDSQLPKDRFSAERLKGVDSTLKIQPAKLEDSAVYLCASSFDRDTEAFFGQGTRLTVV.

V is TRBV6-1 and J is TRBJ2-5; D call uncertain. From germline, CDR1 is MNHNS and CDR2 SASEGT. The CDR3 is 12 amino acids. The V end lost 0 bases, the J end lost 11 bases, and 10 bases lay between the germline ends. The CDR3, as DNA: TGTGCCAGCAGTGAAGCGCTCCTACTTCAGTACTTC. Translating it yields CASSEALLLQYF.

The genes are TRBV9 and TRBJ2-7, with 12 positions matching TRBD2. Germline loops: CDR1 SGDLS, CDR2 YYNGEE. The CDR3 totals 16 residues. V shed 0 bases, J shed 7 bases, and the junction held 8 bases outside the gene matches. The CDR3 nucleotides read TGTGCCAGCAGCGTAGCTCCGACTAGCGGGAGAGCGGAGCAGTACTTC. It encodes CASSVAPTSGRAEQYF.